This TCR beta chain was identified during a study of blood T cell repertoires in COVID-19. Study information: Samples representing acute and convalescent COVID-19 were sourced from the United States, Italy and Spain. Nucleic acid was either cDNA or gDNA, and it came from T cells, B-cell-depleted T cells, or PBMCs.

Per the original data handling: Reference gene primers were amplified, and this amplification served to estimate nucleated cell counts. Repertoires were generated with immunoSEQ multiplex PCR, while TCRdb's copy carries only in-frame clones and drops some. V, J and clone size were drawn from that table, and D and trimming were deduced from the DNA. Here the sample spans around 140,000 clones, about 89% being singletons. Germline trimming cut 2 bases from V and 8 bases from J; bases unmatched to any gene: 9. The CDR3 consists of 15 residues. From germline, CDR1 is SGHDN and CDR2 FVKESK. The sequenced sample was peripheral blood. This chain uses TRBV14 with TRBJ2-1; 7 nucleotides line up with TRBD2. This receptor was identified in a man aged 55 to 70 with active or convalescent COVID-19. Written as DNA, the CDR3 is TGTGCCAGCAGCCAATACCGCGGGAGTGTAGATGAGCAGTTCTTC. It encodes CASSQYRGSVDEQFF.